These 15 T cell receptor beta chains originate from one sample sequenced in a study of memory CD4+ T cells and cytomegalovirus serostatus. This table comes from immunoSEQ multiplex PCR, and its TCRdb copy is limited to in-frame clones, with some not included. Among some 67,000 clones, more than 75% were seen once, and the ten largest hold roughly 4.4%. Single viable CD3+CD4+CD8-CD45RO+ cells were sorted as the memory CD4+ T cells. The sample comprised memory CD4+ T cells from blood. The source is an adult in good health and CMV-seropositive.

The chain carries TRBV18 and TRBJ1-2; 8 positions match TRBD1. The germline CDR1 and CDR2 sequences are KGHSH and LQKENI. The CDR3 is made up of 14 amino acids. Trimming took 2 bases from V and 7 from J; bases not matched to a gene: 6. CDR3 loop: CASSPETGARGYTF. CDR3 bases: TGTGCCAGCTCACCAGAGACAGGGGCCCGTGGCTACACCTTC. Based on the CDR3 plus reference TRBV18 and TRBJ1-2, the full variable domain is NAGVMQNPRHLVRRRGQEARLRCSPMKGHSHVYWYRQLPEEGLKFMVYLQKENIIDESGMPKERFSAEFPKEGPSILRIQQVVRGDSAAYFCASSPETGARGYTFGSGTRLTVV.

The CDR3 is CASSPLSSRGNEQFF. CDR3 in DNA: TGTGCCAGCTCACCACTTAGTAGCAGGGGGAATGAGCAGTTCTTC. The chain uses TRBV18 and TRBJ2-1; TRBD1 matches at 7 bases. The CDR3 spans 15 residues. Germline-derived CDR1 and CDR2 are KGHSH and LQKENI. V trimming: 1 base; J trimming: 7 bases; junction bases outside the gene matches: 7.

The rearrangement uses TRBV19 and TRBJ2-5, with 7 nucleotides matching TRBD1. The CDR3 sequence is 13 residues long. Germline CDR1 reads LNHDA; CDR2 reads SQIVND (reference sequence). V gave up 3 bases and J gave up 5 bases; unmatched junction bases: 3. CDR3 in amino acids: CASSMGQKETQYF. CDR3 DNA sequence: TGTGCCAGTAGTATGGGACAGAAGGAGACCCAGTACTTC.

V and J are TRBV30 and TRBJ1-6; 8 bases align to TRBD1. Germline assignment: CDR1 GTSNPN and CDR2 SVGIG (reference sequence). J lost 7 bases, V lost 3 bases, and 5 bases had no gene match. This CDR3 spans 14 amino acids. The DNA of the CDR3 is TGTGCCTGGAGCCTGGACAGGGCGAATTCACCCCTCCACTTT. Amino acid sequence: CAWSLDRANSPLHF.

V is TRBV7-9 and J is TRBJ1-2; no definite D call. The CDR3 has 13 residues. CDR1 and CDR2 from the germline V gene are SEHNR and FQNEAQ (reference sequence). Trimming stripped 4 bases from V and 4 bases from J, with 10 bases between. This CDR3 reads CASSSESFYGYTF. In DNA form, the CDR3 reads TGTGCCAGCAGCTCGGAGTCTTTCTATGGCTACACCTTC.

This sequence joins TRBV21-1 and TRBJ2-2; the table names TRBD1, a call not compared with the DNA. TRBV21-1 is assigned pseudogene status. This CDR3 region has 15 residues. CDR3 in DNA: TGTGCCAGCAATCATTTCCCACCCAGTTCCGGGGAGCTGTTTTTT. As protein: CASNHFPPSSGELFF.

This clone occurred once. The chain recombines TRBV28 with TRBJ2-2; TRBD2 might be the D (6 bases). Germline V gives CDR1 MDHEN, CDR2 SYDVKM. V was trimmed by 1 base and J by 7 bases, leaving 10 bases between them. This CDR3 spans 14 amino acids. The CDR3 DNA reads TGTGCCAGCAGTTTATCACACGGGGGCGGGGAGCTGTTTTTT. Translating gives CASSLSHGGGELFF. Full variable domain (outside the CDR3, taken from reference TRBV28 and TRBJ2-2): DVKVTQSSRYLVKRTGEKVFLECVQDMDHENMFWYRQDPGLGLRLIYFSYDVKMKEKGDIPEGYSVSREKKERFSLILESASTNQTSMYLCASSLSHGGGELFFGEGSRLTVL.

The J gene is TRBJ2-4, the V gene TRBV4-3, with D possibly being TRBD1 (5 bases). The CDR3 runs 20 residues. Trimming took 0 bases from V and 0 from J, leaving 21 bases between them. CDR1 and CDR2 (germline): LGHNA, YSLEER. The CDR3 DNA reads as TGCGCCAGCAGCCAAGATGTTGCCAGGGCCTTCTCCTTAGCCAAAAACATTCAGTACTTC. It is translated as CASSQDVARAFSLAKNIQYF.

This clone showed up just a few times. The CDR3 spells CASSPSASTNTEAFF. CDR3 coding DNA: TGTGCCAGCTCACCGTCAGCTTCTACCAACACTGAAGCTTTCTTT. The chain uses TRBV18 and TRBJ1-1; no reliable D call. Per the germline V gene, CDR1 is KGHSH and CDR2 is LQKENI. The CDR3 is 15 amino acids. Trimming left V 3 bases short and J 2 bases short, with 13 bases between.

With regard to this clone: Distinct nucleotide sequences in the sample also encode this CDR3. This CDR3 reads CASSLGSGNTIYF. The DNA of the CDR3 is TGTGCCAGCAGCTTAGGCTCTGGAAACACCATATATTTT. The chain uses TRBV7-3 and TRBJ1-3; D is uncertain. The CDR3 extends over 13 amino acids. The V end was cut by 2 bases, the J end by 0 bases, with 2 bases between. Germline V gene lookup returns CDR1 SGHTA and CDR2 FQGTGA.

This clone was seen a single time. The CDR3 DNA reads TGTGCCAGCAGTTATTCCCGGACTAGCGGGTTTAGCTCCTACGAGCAGTACTTC. Amino acids: CASSYSRTSGFSSYEQYF. The V call is TRBV7-2, the J call TRBJ2-7; TRBD2 agrees at 11 bases. Germline V gene lookup returns CDR1 SGHTA and CDR2 FQGNSA. Trimming cost V 6 bases and J 0 bases; bases outside gene matches: 13. The CDR3 consists of 18 residues.

This clone has more than one count but fewer than ten. This rearrangement joins TRBV11-1 to TRBJ1-6; the D is unclear. V shed 5 bases and J shed 6 bases, with 8 bases lying between them. CDR1 and CDR2 from the germline V gene are SGHAT and FQDESV (reference sequence). The CDR3 is made up of 13 amino acids. The CDR3 nucleotides read TGTGCCAGCAGCAAATCGGCTAATTCACCCCTCCACTTT. Amino acid sequence: CASSKSANSPLHF. The full variable domain, completed using reference TRBV11-1 and TRBJ1-6, is EAEVAQSPRYKITEKSQAVAFWCDPISGHATLYWYRQILGQGPELLVQFQDESVVDDSQLPKDRFSAERLKGVDSTLKIQPAELGDSAMYLCASSKSANSPLHFGNGTRLTVT.

In its sample, this clone was seen a few times. V gene TRBV6-1 combines with J gene TRBJ1-1; D gene unclear. This CDR3 is 13 amino acids long. V lost 2 bases and J lost 0, with 4 bases in between. Per germline, CDR1 MNHNS and CDR2 SASEGT. Here the CDR3 DNA reads TGTGCCAGCAGTGAACAGGTGAACACTGAAGCTTTCTTT. It specifies CASSEQVNTEAFF.

The chain recombines TRBV5-4 with TRBJ2-2; TRBD1 aligns across 7 bases. Germline CDR1 SGHNT, CDR2 YYREEE (reference sequence). V shed 0 bases, J shed 3 bases, and the junction held 2 bases outside the gene matches. The CDR3 has 15 residues. This chain's CDR3 is CASSLDRGYTGELFF. CDR3 coding DNA: TGTGCCAGCAGCTTGGACAGGGGTTACACCGGGGAGCTGTTTTTT.

The chain joins TRBV11-3 to TRBJ2-7; either TRBD1 or TRBD2 may supply D (5 bases each). V was trimmed by 5 bases and J by 2 bases, leaving 16 bases between them. Germline V gene data show CDR1 as SGHNT and CDR2 as YENEEA. CDR3 length equals 15 residues. CDR3 DNA: TGTGCCAGCAGCCAGGGACCAGGGCCCACCTACGAGCAGTACTTC. Translation: CASSQGPGPTYEQYF.